A selection of T cell receptor beta chains follows, all from one sample in a study of blood T cell repertoires in COVID-19. Sequencing was performed with immunoSEQ multiplex PCR; in TCRdb, only in-frame clones are kept and a portion is missing. Of roughly 25,000 clones in the sample, 85% to 90% are singletons; the top ten hold 10% to 12%. Sample: peripheral blood. These receptor sequences come from a man aged 70 or older with acute or convalescent COVID-19. CDR3s leave out the opening cysteine and the closing phenylalanine or tryptophan.

V: TRBV10-2; J: TRBJ1-1; CDR3: ASTEGGGAF
V: TRBV12-5; J: TRBJ2-5; CDR3: ASAPDASGTQY
V: TRBV6-5; J: TRBJ1-1; CDR3: ASSYRGERTEAF
V: TRBV9; J: TRBJ2-3; CDR3: ASSFRQEDTQY
V: TRBV4-3; J: TRBJ2-7; CDR3: ASSQDSRGAYEQY
V: TRBV5-6; J: TRBJ2-1; CDR3: ASSRGLAGGFSTNEQF
V: TRBV7-9; J: TRBJ2-7; CDR3: ASSFRDSEQY
V: TRBV11-3; J: TRBJ2-4; CDR3: ASSLDPGSDIQY
V: TRBV29-1; J: TRBJ2-3; CDR3: SVAIGGRGDTQY
V: TRBV12-3/TRBV12-4; J: TRBJ1-1; CDR3: ASIYREGTEAF
V: TRBV12-3/TRBV12-4; J: TRBJ1-4; CDR3: ASSLFGEKLF
V: TRBV5-4; J: TRBJ2-1; CDR3: ASSLTGRDLYNEQF
V: TRBV6-2/TRBV6-3; J: TRBJ2-4; CDR3: ASTPRDRVGIAKNIQY
V: TRBV6-1; J: TRBJ1-2; CDR3: ASSEAYRIYGYT
V: TRBV19; J: TRBJ1-4; CDR3: ASSGQGINEKLF
V: TRBV19; J: TRBJ1-5; CDR3: ASDDRGRVRPQH
V: TRBV7-9; J: TRBJ1-4; CDR3: ASSSQGALGKLF
V: TRBV2; J: TRBJ1-3; CDR3: ASTPDPPGRDGNTIY
V: TRBV6-2/TRBV6-3; J: TRBJ2-7; CDR3: ASSLKYEQY
V: TRBV7-3; J: TRBJ1-1; CDR3: ASSPLLNTEAF
V: TRBV6-4; J: TRBJ1-2; CDR3: ASSPTGGYGYT
V: TRBV27; J: TRBJ2-5; CDR3: ASNHHKGGYQETQY
V: TRBV28; J: TRBJ2-5; CDR3: ASARQGTKETQY
V: TRBV19; J: TRBJ1-5; CDR3: ASSMAPNQPQH
V: TRBV3-1/TRBV3-2; J: TRBJ1-1; CDR3: ASSQRREAF
V: TRBV27; J: TRBJ2-7; CDR3: ASSLSDRTYEQY
V: TRBV7-2; J: TRBJ1-6; CDR3: ASSLEGQYNSPLH
V: TRBV4-1; J: TRBJ1-4; CDR3: ASSLVANEKLF
V: TRBV25-1; J: TRBJ2-7; CDR3: ASSDGVRDGPR
V: TRBV7-2; J: TRBJ1-1; CDR3: ASTQTGGGTEAF
V: TRBV15; J: TRBJ2-7; CDR3: ATSLRGRDEQY
V: TRBV29-1; J: TRBJ1-2; CDR3: SVRGNYGYT
V: TRBV18; J: TRBJ2-7; CDR3: ASSPRHPSYEQY
V: TRBV7-3; J: TRBJ2-3; CDR3: ASSPTGGPRADTQY
V: TRBV6-6; J: TRBJ2-5; CDR3: ASSQDSQETQY
V: TRBV5-1; J: TRBJ2-1; CDR3: ASSSGLAANEQF
V: TRBV18; J: TRBJ2-5; CDR3: ASSLGSQETQY
V: TRBV9; J: TRBJ2-2; CDR3: ASSVGQGLDTGELF
V: TRBV12-3/TRBV12-4; J: TRBJ1-2; CDR3: ASSRFPGDYT
V: TRBV21-1; J: TRBJ2-1; CDR3: ASSKNELRSSYNEQF
V: TRBV20-1; J: TRBJ1-1; CDR3: SASRTGSVL
V: TRBV4-2; J: TRBJ1-2; CDR3: ASSSPTTGGSGYT
V: TRBV5-1; J: TRBJ2-2; CDR3: ASSLASALNAGELF